Each of the 29 T cell receptor beta chains below was sequenced from the same sample in a study of cytomegalovirus exposure and HLA in healthy donors. Profiled with immunoSEQ multiplex PCR; TCRdb holds only in-frame clones, not every one. The data hold about 300,000 clones, with more than 75% observed a single time. The sample taken for sequencing was PBMCs. The receptors come from a woman between 18 and 29 years old in good health and CMV-seronegative.

The rearrangement uses TRBV19 and TRBJ2-1; 7 bases are a match to TRBD2. CDR1 and CDR2 from the germline V gene are LNHDA and SQIVND (reference sequence). V dropped 1 base and J dropped 9; count of bases not matched to a gene: 6. This CDR3 has 14 residues. The CDR3 reads CASSIVGGSREQFF. CDR3 DNA sequence: TGTGCCAGTAGTATAGTGGGCGGGAGCCGTGAGCAGTTCTTC.

This chain links TRBV28 with TRBJ1-3; TRBD1 is a possible D gene (6 bases). V was clipped by 1 base and J by 0 bases, with 7 bases between them. Germline values: CDR1 MDHEN, CDR2 SYDVKM. This CDR3 comprises 15 residues. CDR3 residues: CASSLSGDSGNTIYF. The CDR3 bases are TGTGCCAGCAGTTTATCAGGGGACTCTGGAAACACCATATATTTT.

In this sample, this clone turned up once. The chain links TRBV5-4 to TRBJ2-5; 7 bases fit TRBD2. J was trimmed by 1 base and V by 0 bases; bases with no gene match: 9. Germline assignment: CDR1 SGHNT and CDR2 YYREEE (reference sequence). This CDR3 is 17 amino acids long. This CDR3 is CASSLDQRDGGQETQYF. In nucleotides, the CDR3 is TGTGCCAGCAGCTTGGACCAGCGGGATGGGGGCCAAGAGACCCAGTACTTC.

The V gene is TRBV5-4, the J gene TRBJ2-3; D unresolved. CDR1 is SGHNT and CDR2 is YYREEE in the germline V gene (reference sequence). Trimming removed 9 bases at V and 0 bases at J, with 11 bases between. This CDR3 is 13 amino acids long. DNA of the CDR3: TGTGCCATTAGCTCAACTAGCACAGATACGCAGTATTTT. It translates to CAISSTSTDTQYF.

The J gene is TRBJ2-7, the V gene TRBV10-3, with TRBD2 matching over 9 bases. CDR1 is ENHRY and CDR2 is SYGVKD in the germline V gene. This CDR3 contains 17 residues. V trimming: 2 bases; J trimming: 0 bases; junction bases outside the gene matches: 8. The CDR3, as DNA: TGTGCCATCAGTGAGCCAAAGACTAGCGGCCCCTCCTACGAGCAGTACTTC. Protein sequence: CAISEPKTSGPSYEQYF.

The rearrangement links TRBV30 to TRBJ2-7; possibly TRBD2 for D (5 bases). The V end lost 3 bases, the J end lost 6 bases, and 15 bases lay between the germline ends. The CDR3 totals 13 residues. Germline assignment: CDR1 GTSNPN and CDR2 SVGIG (reference sequence). Written as DNA, the CDR3 is TGTGCCTGGAGGGTGGGAGTACGACGCGAGCAGTACTTC. It translates to CAWRVGVRREQYF.

The sample holds one count of this clone. CDR3 in DNA: TGTGCCAGCAGTTTAGAGGGTAGCTCCTACAATGAGCAGTTCTTC. Translating it yields CASSLEGSSYNEQFF. The chain combines TRBV28 with TRBJ2-1; tentative D call: TRBD2 (5 bases). The CDR3 extends over 15 amino acids. Germline loops: CDR1 MDHEN, CDR2 SYDVKM. V shed 2 bases and J shed 0 bases, with 8 bases lying between them.

The V gene is TRBV5-1, the J gene TRBJ2-7; 10 bases fit TRBD2. CDR3 length: 19 residues. Germline values: CDR1 SGHRS, CDR2 YFSETQ. The V segment lost 0 bases and the J segment 4 bases; nucleotides outside the gene matches: 16. The CDR3 coding sequence is TGCGCCAGCAGCTTGGATTGGGGACTAGCGTCGACCCCCCCTTACGAGCAGTACTTC. It yields the protein CASSLDWGLASTPPYEQYF.

This chain joins TRBV30 and TRBJ2-7, with TRBD2 matching 15 bases. The V gene's germline CDR1 is GTSNPN and CDR2 SVGIG (reference sequence). The CDR3 consists of 16 residues. With V trimmed by 4 bases and J by 4 bases, 8 bases remained unmatched. This CDR3 reads CAWKGLAGGDGYEQYF. CDR3 nucleotide sequence: TGTGCCTGGAAAGGACTAGCGGGAGGGGATGGGTACGAGCAGTACTTC.

This clone is a singleton in its sample. The chain has TRBV5-6 and TRBJ2-5; 7 nucleotides line up with TRBD2. Per the germline V gene, CDR1 is SGHDT and CDR2 is YYEEEE. The CDR3 consists of 13 residues. V shed 2 bases, J shed 4 bases, and the junction held 2 bases outside the gene matches. This chain's CDR3 is CASSLGRGETQYF. The CDR3 DNA sequence: TGTGCCAGCAGCTTAGGGAGGGGAGAGACCCAGTACTTC.

The chain is built from TRBV18 and TRBJ2-7; D possibly corresponds to TRBD1 (6 bases). V shed 3 bases and J shed 9 bases, with 15 bases lying between them. This CDR3 contains 13 residues. CDR1 is KGHSH, CDR2 LQKENI, per germline. CDR3 nucleotide sequence: TGTGCCAGCTCACCTCAAAAACAGGGTGGGCAGTACTTC. This encodes CASSPQKQGGQYF.

This chain links TRBV15 with TRBJ2-1; the D is unclear. V was shortened by 0 bases and J by 8 bases, with 11 bases between the two germline ends. The CDR3 totals 14 residues. Germline V gene lookup returns CDR1 LNHNV and CDR2 YYDKDF (reference sequence). This CDR3 reads CATSRDGQFDEQFF. The CDR3 nucleotides read TGTGCCACCAGCAGAGATGGTCAGTTCGATGAGCAGTTCTTC. The full variable domain, its missing parts supplied by reference TRBV15 and TRBJ2-1, is DAMVIQNPRYQVTQFGKPVTLSCSQTLNHNVMYWYQQKSSQAPKLLFHYYDKDFNNEADTPDNFQSRRPNTSFCFLDIRSPGLGDTAMYLCATSRDGQFDEQFFGPGTRLTVL.

V and J are TRBV25-1 and TRBJ1-1, with D possibly TRBD1 on 6 matching bases. Looked up from germline, CDR1 is MGHDK and CDR2 is SYGVNS. V gave up 2 bases and J gave up 7 bases, with 11 bases separating them. The CDR3 spans 13 residues. In DNA form, the CDR3 reads TGTGCCAGCAGTGAAGCCAGGGGCTATGAAGCTTTCTTT. This encodes CASSEARGYEAFF.

The rearrangement links TRBV6-1 to TRBJ2-7; 7 nucleotides agree with TRBD1. The V segment lost 8 bases and the J segment 6 bases; nucleotides outside the gene matches: 13. Germline V gene sequence: CDR1 MNHNS, CDR2 SASEGT. The CDR3 is 14 residues long. CDR3 protein: CASSPRQGNLEQYF. The CDR3 coding sequence is TGTGCCAGCTCTCCGCGACAGGGAAATCTCGAGCAGTACTTC.

The V call is TRBV6-6, the J call TRBJ2-7; D may be TRBD2 (6 bases). The CDR3 loop spans 13 amino acids. CDR1 MNHNY and CDR2 SVGAGI come from the germline V gene (reference sequence). Trimming pared 2 bases from V and 7 bases from J, leaving 12 bases between. The CDR3 DNA reads as TGTGCCAGCAGTTACGGGGACTCGGGGGAGCAGTACTTC. It codes for CASSYGDSGEQYF.

V and J are TRBV19 and TRBJ2-3; the match to TRBD2 covers 7 bases. The CDR3 sequence is 13 residues long. In germline, CDR1 is LNHDA, CDR2 SQIVND (reference sequence). Trimming took 3 bases from V and 9 from J; bases not matched to a gene: 6. The chain's CDR3 is CASSITGLGTQYF. Here the CDR3 DNA reads TGTGCCAGTAGTATCACCGGACTAGGGACGCAGTATTTT.

The genes are TRBV5-4 and TRBJ1-6; TRBD1 aligns across 7 bases. The J segment lost 6 bases and the V segment lost 4 bases, leaving 10 bases of the junction unmatched. This CDR3 region has 16 residues. Germline V gene lookup returns CDR1 SGHNT and CDR2 YYREEE (reference sequence). This chain's CDR3 is CASSGGQVGFNSPLHF. The CDR3 bases are TGTGCCAGCAGCGGAGGACAGGTTGGGTTTAATTCACCCCTCCACTTT.

The CDR3 DNA reads as TGTGCCAGCAGTGAGCCGGGGGGTTACCAGCCCCAGCATTTT. This gives the protein CASSEPGGYQPQHF. The chain is built from TRBV6-1 and TRBJ1-5, with TRBD1 as a possible D gene (5 bases). Germline assignment: CDR1 MNHNS and CDR2 SASEGT. The CDR3 sequence is 14 residues long. Between the trimmed V and J ends, which lost 3 bases and 7 bases, there was a span of 13 bases.

V and J are TRBV6-5 and TRBJ2-7; TRBD1 matches 7 bases. The CDR3 loop spans 12 amino acids. Germline V gene sequence: CDR1 MNHEY, CDR2 SVGAGI. V was pared by 5 bases and J by 5 bases, with 3 bases of the junction left unmatched. In DNA form, the CDR3 reads TGTGCCAGCAGTGCGACAGGGAACGAGCAGTACTTC. This codes for CASSATGNEQYF.

The gene calls are TRBV29-1 and TRBJ2-5; 7 bases align to TRBD2. Germline V gene sequence: CDR1 SQVTM, CDR2 ANQGSEA. The trim removed 4 bases at V and 2 bases at J, leaving 7 bases unmatched. This CDR3 is 14 amino acids long. CDR3 DNA: TGCAGCGTTGGATTGGGTAGCGGGCAAGAGACCCAGTACTTC. Its protein is CSVGLGSGQETQYF.

This clone has more than one count but fewer than ten. The rearrangement joins TRBV6-5 to TRBJ1-6; no definite D call. V lost 10 bases and J lost 10, with 17 bases in between. This CDR3 spans 13 amino acids. The germline V gene encodes CDR1 MNHEY and CDR2 SVGAGI. The CDR3 nucleotides are TGTGCCACAAGTAGGGTGGAGGGATCACCCCTCCACTTT. The encoded protein is CATSRVEGSPLHF.

Here the CDR3 reads CASSSRGTLSYEQYF. In nucleotides, the CDR3 is TGCGCCAGCAGCTCACGAGGGACACTCTCCTACGAGCAGTACTTC. V usage is TRBV5-1 and J usage is TRBJ2-7; D is perhaps TRBD1 (6 bases). Germline V gene sequence: CDR1 SGHRS, CDR2 YFSETQ. V lost 3 bases, J lost 0 bases, and 13 bases lay in between. This CDR3 region has 15 residues.

This clone was seen a few times. The chain links TRBV25-1 to TRBJ2-4, with TRBD1 matching over 9 bases. CDR3 size: 14 residues. Unmatched junction bases numbered 7, after V lost 8 bases and J lost 5 bases. Germline V gene lookup returns CDR1 MGHDK and CDR2 SYGVNS. CDR3 sequence: CASSTGQGQNIQYF. The CDR3 region has the DNA TGTGCCAGCTCTACGGGACAGGGTCAAAACATTCAGTACTTC.

This clone appeared a single time. The rearrangement joins TRBV28 to TRBJ2-7, with 9 bases identical to TRBD2. The CDR3 has 14 residues. The germline CDR1 and CDR2 sequences are MDHEN and SYDVKM. V shed 6 bases and J 2 bases; nucleotides not matched to a gene: 5. Written as DNA, the CDR3 is TGTGCCAGCAGGCACTCTAGCGGGGCCTACGAGCAGTACTTC. Translated: CASRHSSGAYEQYF.

V usage is TRBV30 and J usage is TRBJ2-1, with D tentatively TRBD2 (5 bases). Between the trimmed V and J ends, which lost 1 base and 1 base, there was a span of 8 bases. CDR1 and CDR2 from the germline V gene are GTSNPN and SVGIG (reference sequence). CDR3 size: 14 residues. The CDR3 DNA reads as TGTGCCTGGAGTGGGTTAGCGTCCTACAATGAGCAGTTCTTC. Protein product: CAWSGLASYNEQFF. Filled out from reference TRBV30 and TRBJ2-1, the complete variable domain reads SQTIHQWPATLVQPVGSPLSLECTVEGTSNPNLYWYRQAAGRGLQLLFYSVGIGQISSEVPQNLSASRPQDRQFILSSKKLLLSDSGFYLCAWSGLASYNEQFFGPGTRLTVL.

This clone was detected only a few times. The V gene is TRBV5-1, the J gene TRBJ2-7; D not resolved. The CDR3 covers 11 residues. The germline V gene has CDR1 SGHRS and CDR2 YFSETQ. V was pared by 4 bases and J by 6 bases, with 8 bases between. CDR3 sequence: CASSLDSEQYF. The CDR3 coding sequence is TGCGCCAGCAGCCTAGATTCCGAGCAGTACTTC.

The rearrangement uses TRBV2 and TRBJ2-1; 10 nucleotides agree with TRBD2. The trim removed 5 bases at V and 8 bases at J, leaving 12 bases unmatched. This CDR3 contains 16 residues. CDR1 SNHLY and CDR2 FYNNEI come from the germline V gene. The CDR3 DNA reads TGTGCCAGCAGTCTAATAGCGGGAGGACTTTCCCATGAGCAGTTCTTC. Amino acid sequence: CASSLIAGGLSHEQFF.

The chain is built from TRBV19 and TRBJ1-6; D unresolved. The V gene's germline CDR1 is LNHDA and CDR2 SQIVND (reference sequence). This CDR3 contains 15 residues. V lost 5 bases, J lost 7 bases, and 15 bases lay in between. CDR3 region: CASSGVRERNSPLHF. The CDR3 DNA sequence: TGTGCCAGTAGTGGGGTCCGGGAGAGAAATTCACCCCTCCACTTT.

V is TRBV6-5 and J is TRBJ1-1, with TRBD1 as a possible D gene (5 bases). The length of the CDR3 is 13 residues. From germline, CDR1 is MNHEY and CDR2 SVGAGI. V was pared by 6 bases and J by 11 bases, with 19 bases between. The CDR3 DNA reads TGTGCCAGCAGCGTGATCGCGGAGGGGTGGGCTTTCTTT. Translating it yields CASSVIAEGWAFF.